A selection of T cell receptor beta chains follows, all from one sample in a study of CD8 T cells in ankylosing spondylitis. TCRdb analysed the 5' RACE reads with MiXCR anew, one entry per CDR3 protein. The sample yields about 130,000 distinct CDR3 sequences, around 8.5% seen once. Material: blood, either unsorted or a sorted T cell fraction (not recorded which). These receptors all come from a male donor with ankylosing spondylitis or in good health (not recorded which). Both conserved end residues are part of each CDR3. Each record gives: V gene, J gene, D gene, CDR3 length, clone size, CDR3 DNA, CDR3 protein. D genes are given only for firm matches. Part of the rows lack a size; the others show once, few, many or a class for expanded clones.

>TRBV5-1|TRBJ1-1|-|15|few
TGCGCCAGCAGCTTGGCAGGGAATATGAACACTGAAGCTTTCTTT
CASSLAGNMNTEAFF
>TRBV20-1|TRBJ2-5|TRBD2|15|many
TGCAGTGCTACTGCCTCGAGCGGGAGACGGGAGACCCAGTACTTC
CSATASSGRRETQYF
>TRBV11-1|TRBJ2-7|TRBD2|18|few
TGTGCCAGCAGCCCAGCGGGACTAGCGGGCCCCCTATCCTACGAGCAGTACTTC
CASSPAGLAGPLSYEQYF
>TRBV12-3/TRBV12-4|TRBJ2-2|-|14|many
TGTGCCAGCAGTTTTGGAGGATCCACCGGGGAGCTGTTTTTT
CASSFGGSTGELFF
>TRBV18|TRBJ2-1|TRBD2|16|few
TGTGCCAGCTCTCCGACTAGCGGGGAGGGCTACAATGAGCAGTTCTTC
CASSPTSGEGYNEQFF
>TRBV4-1|TRBJ2-3|-|16|many
TGCGCCAGCAGCCATAGGGAGGTCTCAGGCACAGATACGCAGTATTTT
CASSHREVSGTDTQYF
>TRBV5-1|TRBJ2-2|-|15|many
TGCGCCACAAAAGGGTGGCTATCGAACACCGGGGAGCTGTTTTTT
CATKGWLSNTGELFF
>TRBV5-5|TRBJ1-5|-|15|few
TGTGCCAGCAGCCGTAGCTTGGGCAGCAATCAGCCCCAGCATTTT
CASSRSLGSNQPQHF
>TRBV6-1|TRBJ1-6|TRBD1|14|many
TGTGCCAGCAGCTCGGGACAGGGAGATTCACCCCTCCACTTT
CASSSGQGDSPLHF
>TRBV28|TRBJ2-1|-|17|many
TGTGCCAGCAGTTTTCCCCCAACCCAGAGCTCCTACAATGAGCAGTTCTTC
CASSFPPTQSSYNEQFF
>TRBV7-2|TRBJ2-2|TRBD2|17|many
TGTGCCAGCAGCTTATCCGGACTAGCGGGTAGCACCGGGGAGCTGTTTTTT
CASSLSGLAGSTGELFF
>TRBV29-1|TRBJ2-1|TRBD2|12|many
TGCAGCGTTGGTAGTAGCGGGAGGGAGCAGTTCTTC
CSVGSSGREQFF
>TRBV9|TRBJ2-1|-|17|many
TGTGCCAGCAGCGACAGCTATGACTTACAATCCTACAATGAGCAGTTCTTC
CASSDSYDLQSYNEQFF
>TRBV7-2|TRBJ2-1|-|14|-
TGTGCCAGCAGCTTAGAGAGGGTCAGGGACGATCCGTTCTTC
CASSLERVRDDPFF
>TRBV5-1|TRBJ2-1|TRBD2|17|few
TGCGCCACCAGCTTCAAACGGGAGGGCTTTTCCTACAATGAGCAGTTCTTC
CATSFKREGFSYNEQFF
>TRBV4-2|TRBJ2-5|-|17|few
TGTGCCAGCAGCCCTTGGAGGGGGCAGATGAACCAAGAGACCCAGTACTTC
CASSPWRGQMNQETQYF
>TRBV28|TRBJ2-3|TRBD1|16|large
TGTGCCAGCAGTCCACCAGGGGGCGCATACACAGATACGCAGTATTTT
CASSPPGGAYTDTQYF
>TRBV5-1|TRBJ2-1|-|15|few
TGCGCCAGCAGCGGGGCCATTGCCTCGGACAATGAGCAGTTCTTC
CASSGAIASDNEQFF
>TRBV20-1|TRBJ1-6|-|15|many
TGCAGTGCCAGGGACTCACCGAGGGGTAATTCACCCCTCCACTTT
CSARDSPRGNSPLHF
>TRBV18|TRBJ2-1|TRBD1|13|few
TGTGCCAGCTCACTCGGACAGGGTGGCGAGCAGTTCTTC
CASSLGQGGEQFF
>TRBV5-1|TRBJ2-3|-|16|many
TGCGCCAGCAGCTTGGTACAGACGGGTAGCACAGATACGCAGTATTTT
CASSLVQTGSTDTQYF
>TRBV4-3|TRBJ2-3|-|15|few
TGCGCCAGCAGCCAAGATGGGATCCACTCAGATACGCAGTATTTT
CASSQDGIHSDTQYF
>TRBV20-1|TRBJ1-5|-|14|many
TGCAGTGCTAGAGATACGAATAGCAATCAGCCCCAGCATTTT
CSARDTNSNQPQHF
>TRBV20-1|TRBJ1-1|-|15|-
TGCAGTGCTAGAGTCCGAGGGTGGGGAGATGCTGAAGCTTTCTTT
CSARVRGWGDAEAFF
>TRBV20-1|TRBJ2-3|TRBD2|15|many
TGCAGTGCTAGAGAGTCGGGAGGAGGGTCAGATACGCAGTATTTT
CSARESGGGSDTQYF
>TRBV18|TRBJ2-7|TRBD1|14|many
TGTGCCAGCTCACCCGGACAGGGCTCATACGAGCAGTACTTC
CASSPGQGSYEQYF
>TRBV29-1|TRBJ2-1|-|17|many
TGCAGCGTTGAAACCCCCCCGGGTGGGCACTCCTACGATGAGCAGTTCTTC
CSVETPPGGHSYDEQFF
>TRBV29-1|TRBJ2-7|TRBD1|13|many
TGCAGCGTTAGGGAGACAGGGACCTACGAGCAGTACTTC
CSVRETGTYEQYF
>TRBV20-1|TRBJ2-7|-|12|many
TGCAGTGGGACCTTTGGGGTCTACGAGCAGTACTTC
CSGTFGVYEQYF
>TRBV27|TRBJ2-1|TRBD2|18|many
TGTGCCAGCAGTTCCAGGACTAGCGGGAGTACTACGTACAATGAGCAGTTCTTC
CASSSRTSGSTTYNEQFF
>TRBV20-1|TRBJ2-7|-|13|-
TGCAGTGCTATTATAGGGAGATCCTACGAGCAGTACTTC
CSAIIGRSYEQYF
>TRBV10-3|TRBJ1-1|-|13|few
TGTGCCATCAGTAAACCGGAGGACACTGAAGCTTTCTTT
CAISKPEDTEAFF
>TRBV20-1|TRBJ1-1|TRBD1|14|many
TGCAGTGCTAGGAGAGGACAGGGGAATACTGAAGCTTTCTTT
CSARRGQGNTEAFF
>TRBV5-1|TRBJ2-3|TRBD2|14|many
TGCGCCAGCAGCTTGAGCGGGGTTTCAGATACGCAGTATTTT
CASSLSGVSDTQYF
>TRBV5-1|TRBJ2-1|TRBD2|18|many
TGCGCCAGCAGCTCAGACACCGGGACTAGCGGGAGGGGCAATGAGCAGTTCTTC
CASSSDTGTSGRGNEQFF
>TRBV6-2/TRBV6-3|TRBJ2-1|TRBD2|20|-
TGTGCCAGCCCACCCCGGGGACTAGCGGGAGAGACTAAAAGTTACAATGAGCAGTTCTTC
CASPPRGLAGETKSYNEQFF
>TRBV7-7|TRBJ2-1|TRBD1|16|-
TGTGCCAGCAGCCCCGAGGGACAGGCAACATACAATAAGCAGTTCTTC
CASSPEGQATYNKQFF
>TRBV4-2|TRBJ2-7|-|15|many
TGTGCCAGCAGCCAAGAAGGGGGAAAGACCTACGAGCAGTACTTC
CASSQEGGKTYEQYF
>TRBV7-2|TRBJ2-7|-|14|many
TGTGCCAGCAGCCCCTCCTTTTTTGAAGGCGAGCAGTACTTC
CASSPSFFEGEQYF
>TRBV5-1|TRBJ2-7|TRBD1|14|-
TGCGCCAGCAGCTTGGAAGGGGGCAGGTACGAGCAGTACTTC
CASSLEGGRYEQYF
>TRBV5-6|TRBJ2-7|TRBD2|16|many
TGTGCCAGCAGCACGGGGACTAGCGGGTTTGCCTACGAGCAGTACTTC
CASSTGTSGFAYEQYF
>TRBV5-1|TRBJ2-2|TRBD2|15|many
TGCGCCAGCAGCTTGGCCAGCGGGAGGTCCGGGGAGCTGTTTTTT
CASSLASGRSGELFF